This TCR beta chain comes out of a study of T-cell memory formation after mild COVID-19. Each CDR3 protein gets one entry after TCRdb re-called the 5' RACE reads with MiXCR. The table has 120,000 or so distinct CDR3 sequences, approximately 5.9% seen once. This CDR3 region has 15 residues. Germline-derived CDR1 and CDR2 are SNHLY and FYNNEI. V was shortened by 4 bases and J by 4 bases, with 14 bases between the two germline ends. The chain has TRBV2 and TRBJ2-1, with D possibly TRBD2 on 6 matching bases. The receptor was isolated from an adult woman who had mild COVID-19 (a few samples of this study predate the infection). Cell type and time point are not known. The sample comprised PBMCs or a T cell subset sorted from them (not recorded which). The DNA for the CDR3 is TGTGCCAGCAGTGTTGGGCGGGGAGAATACAATGAGCAGTTCTTC. This gives the protein CASSVGRGEYNEQFF. Full variable domain (rest looked up from reference TRBV2 and TRBJ2-1): EPEVTQTPSHQVTQMGQEVILRCVPISNHLYFYWYRQILGQKVEFLVSFYNNEISEKSEIFDDQFSVERPDGSNFTLKIRSTKLEDSAMYFCASSVGRGEYNEQFFGPGTRLTVL.